This T cell receptor (beta chain) was identified in a study of blood T cell repertoires in COVID-19. Study in general: The United States, Italy and Spain were the sources of the acute and convalescent COVID-19 samples. Sample material is recorded as cDNA or gDNA derived from T cells, B-cell-depleted T cells, or PBMCs.

This clone occurred once. Per the germline V gene, CDR1 is MNHEY and CDR2 is SVGAGI. Trimming cost V 7 bases and J 5 bases, with 11 bases left between them. The CDR3 covers 12 residues. How the authors handled the data: Scientists estimated how many nucleated cells there were by amplifying reference gene primers. Assay used: immunoSEQ multiplex PCR; TCRdb lists only in-frame clones, some missing. From that table come the V and J calls and clone size; the DNA was used to work out D and trimming. The sample lists around 26,000 clones, 87% seen once, with around 15% in the top ten. This clonotype originated in a human donor in a cohort sampled during active COVID-19. The V gene is TRBV6-5, the J gene TRBJ1-1; unclear D gene. Sequencing used peripheral blood. For the CDR3, the DNA is TGTGCCAGCAATCCCTCTTTGACTGAAGCTTTCTTT. Its protein product is CASNPSLTEAFF.